The present T cell receptor (beta chain) was sequenced within a study of T cell changes during pregnancy in multiple sclerosis. This clone was seen once. TCRdb's table, derived via immunoSEQ multiplex PCR, lists solely in-frame clones and lacks some. Of about 28,000 clones in the sample, approximately 87% were seen once. The CDR3 contains 13 residues. Germline V gives CDR1 MNHEY, CDR2 SVGAGI. Trimming took off 9 bases at V and 2 bases at J, with 14 bases between the two ends. This specimen consisted of CD8+ T cells from peripheral blood mononuclear cells, obtained after pregnancy. J is TRBJ2-7 and V is TRBV6-5, with D hard to call. The origin of this receptor is a female donor with multiple sclerosis, enrolled in a pregnancy study. The CDR3 sequence is CARTLGTTYEQYF. In nucleotides, the CDR3 is TGTGCCAGGACCCTGGGCACCACCTACGAGCAGTACTTC.